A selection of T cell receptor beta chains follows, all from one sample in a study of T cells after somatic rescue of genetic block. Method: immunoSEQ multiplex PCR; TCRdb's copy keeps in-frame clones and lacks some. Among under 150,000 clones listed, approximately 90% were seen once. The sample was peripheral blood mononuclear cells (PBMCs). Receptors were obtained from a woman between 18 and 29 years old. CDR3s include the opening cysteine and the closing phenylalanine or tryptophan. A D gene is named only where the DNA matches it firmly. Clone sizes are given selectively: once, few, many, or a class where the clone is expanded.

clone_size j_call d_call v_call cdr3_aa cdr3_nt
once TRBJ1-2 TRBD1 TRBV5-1 CASSPGTGYGYTF TGCGCCAGCAGCCCCGGGACAGGCTATGGCTACACCTTC
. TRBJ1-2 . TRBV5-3 CARSLYPGYLVYGYTF TGTGCCAGAAGCTTGTACCCCGGGTACCTGGTCTATGGCTACACCTTC
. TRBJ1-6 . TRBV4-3 CASSQEPRNSPLHF TGCGCCAGCAGCCAAGAGCCCCGCAATTCACCCCTCCACTTT
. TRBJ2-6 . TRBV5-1 CASSQTGSGANVLTF TGCGCCAGCAGCCAGACAGGCTCTGGGGCCAACGTCCTGACTTTC
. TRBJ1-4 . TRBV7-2 CASSRLGGTNEKLFF TGTGCCAGCAGCCGCCTAGGGGGAACTAATGAAAAACTGTTTTTT
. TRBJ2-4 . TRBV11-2 CASSLDGGRNIQYF TGTGCCAGCAGCTTAGATGGAGGTAGAAACATTCAGTACTTC
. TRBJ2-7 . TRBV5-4 CASSLQGTMSEQYF TGTGCCAGCAGCTTGCAGGGGACAATGAGCGAGCAGTACTTC
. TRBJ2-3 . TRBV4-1 CASSQEVGDTGTDTQYF TGCGCCAGCAGCCAAGAGGTGGGGGACACCGGCACAGATACGCAGTATTTT
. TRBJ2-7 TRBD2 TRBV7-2 CASSLTASGGDREQYF TGTGCCAGCAGCTTAACAGCTAGCGGGGGGGATCGCGAGCAGTACTTC
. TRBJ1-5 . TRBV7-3 CASSSGTGRPQHF TGTGCCAGCAGCTCCGGGACGGGTAGGCCCCAGCATTTT
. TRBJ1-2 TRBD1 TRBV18 CASSPPGTGGVGYTF TGTGCCAGCTCACCACCGGGGACAGGGGGCGTTGGCTACACCTTC
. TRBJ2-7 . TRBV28 CASSSRQVTTYEQYF TGTGCCAGCAGTTCGCGACAGGTAACTACCTACGAGCAGTACTTC
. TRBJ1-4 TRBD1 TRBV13 CASSLQGAGEKLFF TGTGCCAGCAGCTTACAGGGGGCCGGAGAAAAACTGTTTTTT
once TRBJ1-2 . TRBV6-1 CASSEVGLGGYTF TGTGCCAGCAGTGAAGTCGGCTTAGGTGGCTACACCTTC
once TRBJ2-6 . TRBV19 CASSQVSGANVLTF TGTGCCAGTAGTCAGGTCTCTGGGGCCAACGTCCTGACTTTC
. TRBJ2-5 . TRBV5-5 CASSLAYGGETQYF TGTGCCAGCAGCTTGGCATATGGCGGAGAGACCCAGTACTTC
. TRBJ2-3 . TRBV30 CAWSDTDTQYF TGTGCCTGGAGCGACACAGATACGCAGTATTTT
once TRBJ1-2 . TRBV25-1 CASSATGRGALYGYTF TGTGCCAGCAGTGCCACGGGACGGGGGGCTTTGTATGGCTACACCTTC
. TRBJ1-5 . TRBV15 CATSSDGGAQPQHF TGTGCCACCAGCTCAGACGGGGGCGCTCAGCCCCAGCATTTT
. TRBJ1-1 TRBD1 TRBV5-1 CASTRSTGDTEAFF TGCGCCAGCACCAGGAGTACAGGGGACACTGAAGCTTTCTTT
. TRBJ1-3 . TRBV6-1 CASSEKGRAGNTIYF TGTGCCAGCAGTGAAAAGGGCAGGGCGGGAAACACCATATATTTT
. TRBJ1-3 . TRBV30 CALTRDPGNTIYF TGTGCCCTTACCCGGGACCCTGGAAACACCATATATTTT
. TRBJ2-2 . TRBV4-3 CASSQGTGRRNTGELFF TGCGCCAGCAGCCAAGGGACCGGGAGAAGGAACACCGGGGAGCTGTTTTTT
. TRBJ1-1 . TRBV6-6 CASSYSAPVSFF TGTGCCAGCAGTTACTCCGCCCCTGTATCTTTCTTT
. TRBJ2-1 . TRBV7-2 CATLGQRSSYNEQFF TGTGCCACCCTGGGGCAGCGGAGCTCCTACAATGAGCAGTTCTTC
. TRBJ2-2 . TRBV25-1 CASLLAGELFF TGTGCCAGCCTTCTGGCCGGGGAGCTGTTTTTT
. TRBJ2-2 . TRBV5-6 CASSFFTGELFF TGTGCCAGCAGCTTTTTTACCGGGGAGCTGTTTTTT
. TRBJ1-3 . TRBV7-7 CASSPGAGNTIYF TGTGCCAGCAGCCCCGGGGCTGGAAACACCATATATTTT
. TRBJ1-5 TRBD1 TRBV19 CASSGTGGPQPQHF TGTGCCAGTAGTGGGACAGGGGGCCCTCAGCCCCAGCATTTT
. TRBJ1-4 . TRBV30 CAWSRPGNEKLFF TGTGCCTGGAGTAGGCCAGGGAATGAAAAACTGTTTTTT
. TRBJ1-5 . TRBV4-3 CASSLTRERNQPQHF TGCGCCAGCAGCCTAACCAGGGAGCGCAATCAGCCCCAGCATTTT
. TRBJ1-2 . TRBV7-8 CASSPPGGGGPHYGYTF TGTGCCAGCAGCCCCCCGGGGGGGGGCGGCCCCCACTATGGCTACACCTTC
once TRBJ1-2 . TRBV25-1 CASSEPRPEDGYTF TGTGCCAGCAGTGAACCAAGACCGGAAGATGGTTACACCTTC
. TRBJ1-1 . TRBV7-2 CASSPKITEAFF TGTGCCAGCAGCCCCAAGATCACTGAAGCTTTCTTT
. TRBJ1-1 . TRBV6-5 CASSSPGAEAFF TGTGCCAGCAGTTCCCCCGGCGCTGAAGCTTTCTTT
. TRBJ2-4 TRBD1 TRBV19 CASTPSRDSNIQYF TGTGCCAGTACCCCCTCTAGGGACAGCAACATTCAGTACTTC
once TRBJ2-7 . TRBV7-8 CASSLAQGFNEQYF TGTGCCAGCAGCTTAGCCCAGGGGTTCAACGAGCAGTACTTC
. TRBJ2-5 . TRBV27 CASGGSARGETQYF TGTGCCAGCGGAGGCTCTGCAAGAGGAGAGACCCAGTACTTC
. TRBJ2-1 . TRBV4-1 CASSQGGEQFF TGCGCCAGCAGCCAGGGGGGTGAGCAGTTCTTC
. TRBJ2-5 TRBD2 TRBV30 CAWSGGLAVEETQYF TGTGCTTGGAGTGGAGGACTAGCGGTGGAAGAGACCCAGTACTTC
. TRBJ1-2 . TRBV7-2 CASSLGGPGYGYTF TGTGCCAGCAGCTTAGGGGGGCCAGGCTATGGCTACACCTTC
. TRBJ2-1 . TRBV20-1 CSARNRNEQFF TGCAGTGCTAGAAACCGGAATGAGCAGTTCTTC
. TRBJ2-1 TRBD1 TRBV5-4 CASSFDRGGYNEQFF TGTGCCAGCAGTTTTGACAGGGGAGGCTACAATGAGCAGTTCTTC
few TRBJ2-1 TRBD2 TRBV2 CASSGTSGLYNEQFF TGTGCCAGCAGTGGGACTAGCGGACTCTACAATGAGCAGTTCTTC
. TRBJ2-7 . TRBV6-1 CASSESAASSYEQYF TGTGCCAGCAGTGAATCGGCAGCGAGCTCCTACGAGCAGTACTTC
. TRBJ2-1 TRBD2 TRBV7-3 CASTLAGGPRDEQFF TGTGCCAGCACCCTAGCGGGGGGGCCGCGGGATGAGCAGTTCTTC
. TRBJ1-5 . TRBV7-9 CASSFLGSNQPQHF TGTGCCAGCAGCTTCCTGGGTAGCAATCAGCCCCAGCATTTT
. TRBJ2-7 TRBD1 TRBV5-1 CASGRTGSYEQYF TGCGCCAGCGGACGGACAGGCTCCTACGAGCAGTACTTC
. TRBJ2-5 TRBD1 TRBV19 CASAGQGQETQYF TGTGCCAGCGCCGGACAGGGACAAGAGACCCAGTACTTC
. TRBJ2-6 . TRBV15 CATSRSSGANVLTF TGTGCCACCAGCAGAAGCTCTGGGGCCAACGTCCTGACTTTC
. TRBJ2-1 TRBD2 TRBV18 CASSSSGVLINEQFF TGTGCCAGCTCAAGTAGCGGGGTGTTAATCAATGAGCAGTTCTTC
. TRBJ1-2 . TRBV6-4 CASSDPLIGYTF TGTGCCAGCAGTGACCCACTGATCGGCTACACCTTC
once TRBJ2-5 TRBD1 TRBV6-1 CASSGTLTGQETQYF TGTGCCAGCAGTGGAACTTTGACAGGGCAAGAGACCCAGTACTTC
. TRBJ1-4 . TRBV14 CASSPREGRGRGEKLFF TGTGCCAGCAGCCCCCGTGAGGGTCGGGGGCGCGGTGAAAAACTGTTTTTT
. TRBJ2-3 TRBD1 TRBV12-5 CASGFHLRGRSDTQYF TGTGCTAGTGGTTTCCACCTCAGGGGGAGATCAGATACGCAGTATTTT
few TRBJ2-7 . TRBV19 CASTRRGTYEQYF TGTGCCAGTACAAGACGGGGAACCTACGAGCAGTACTTC
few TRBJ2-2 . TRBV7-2 CASSAAGHRTGELFF TGTGCCAGCAGCGCAGCGGGACATAGGACCGGGGAGCTGTTTTTT